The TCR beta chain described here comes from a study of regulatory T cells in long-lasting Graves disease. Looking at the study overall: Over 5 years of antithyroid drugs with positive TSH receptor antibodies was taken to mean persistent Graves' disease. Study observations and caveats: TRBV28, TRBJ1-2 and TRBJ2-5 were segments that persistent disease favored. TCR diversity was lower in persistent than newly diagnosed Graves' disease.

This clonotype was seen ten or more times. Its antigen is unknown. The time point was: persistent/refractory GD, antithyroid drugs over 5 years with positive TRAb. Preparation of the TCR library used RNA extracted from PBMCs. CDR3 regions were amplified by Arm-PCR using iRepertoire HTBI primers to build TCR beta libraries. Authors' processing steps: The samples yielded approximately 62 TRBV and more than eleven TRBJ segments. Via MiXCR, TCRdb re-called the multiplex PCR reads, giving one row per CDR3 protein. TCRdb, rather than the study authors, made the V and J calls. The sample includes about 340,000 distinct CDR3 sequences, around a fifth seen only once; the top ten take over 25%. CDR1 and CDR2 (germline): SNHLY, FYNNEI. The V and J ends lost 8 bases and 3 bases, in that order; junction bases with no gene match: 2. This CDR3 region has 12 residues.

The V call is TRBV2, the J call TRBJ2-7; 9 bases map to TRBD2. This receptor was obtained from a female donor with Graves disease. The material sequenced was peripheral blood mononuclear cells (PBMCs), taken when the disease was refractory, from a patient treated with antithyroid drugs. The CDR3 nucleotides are TGTGCCAGCGAGCGGGAGGTCTACGAGCAGTACTTC. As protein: CASEREVYEQYF.